The 18 T cell receptor beta chains below all came from one sample that was sequenced in a study of T cell responses to AZD1222 COVID-19 vaccine. The protocol was immunoSEQ multiplex PCR, while the TCRdb copy is restricted to in-frame clones and leaves out a portion. This table has roughly 78,000 clones, 82% appearing once. The sequenced sample was peripheral blood, obtained on day 0 of AZD1222 vaccination. The receptors come from an adult in good health.

The gene calls are TRBV5-8 and TRBJ2-7, with 11 bases fitting TRBD1. The V segment lost 4 bases and the J segment 1 base; nucleotides outside the gene matches: 1. This CDR3 has 14 amino acids. CDR1 is SGHTS, CDR2 YDEGEE, per germline. DNA of the CDR3: TGTGCCAGCAGCAGGGACAGGGGGTCCTACGAGCAGTACTTC. This translates into CASSRDRGSYEQYF.

The CDR3 DNA sequence: TGCGCCAGCAGCCTCGCAGGGGAACTGAACACTGAAGCTTTCTTT. Encoded protein: CASSLAGELNTEAFF. The gene calls are TRBV4-1 and TRBJ1-1, with TRBD1 as a possible D gene (6 bases). Trimming cost V 4 bases and J 0 bases, with 12 bases left between them. The CDR3 runs to 15 residues. Germline CDR1 and CDR2: MGHRA and YSYEKL.

The V and J genes are TRBV7-2 and TRBJ2-2; D tentatively reads TRBD1 or TRBD2 (5 bases each). The V end lost 3 bases, the J end lost 4 bases, and 9 bases lay between the germline ends. CDR3 size: 14 residues. The germline V gene encodes CDR1 SGHTA and CDR2 FQGNSA. CDR3 amino acids: CASSFWGTTGELFF. DNA of the CDR3: TGTGCCAGCAGCTTTTGGGGGACCACCGGGGAGCTGTTTTTT. Combining the CDR3 with reference TRBV7-2 and TRBJ2-2 gives the whole variable domain GAGVSQSPSNKVTEKGKDVELRCDPISGHTALYWYRQSLGQGLEFLIYFQGNSAPDKSGLPSDRFSAERTGGSVSTLTIQRTQQEDSAVYLCASSFWGTTGELFFGEGSRLTVL.

This clone was counted only a few times. The chain joins TRBV18 to TRBJ2-1; TRBD1 matches 10 bases. V lost 4 bases, J lost 0 bases, and 6 bases stayed unmatched. The CDR3 extends over 17 amino acids. The V gene's germline CDR1 is KGHSH and CDR2 LQKENI. CDR3 coding DNA: TGTGCCAGCTCACAACGACAGGGGGCGAGCTCCTACAATGAGCAGTTCTTC. This sequence encodes CASSQRQGASSYNEQFF. Based on the CDR3 plus reference TRBV18 and TRBJ2-1, the full variable domain is NAGVMQNPRHLVRRRGQEARLRCSPMKGHSHVYWYRQLPEEGLKFMVYLQKENIIDESGMPKERFSAEFPKEGPSILRIQQVVRGDSAAYFCASSQRQGASSYNEQFFGPGTRLTVL.

This clone was seen only once. J is TRBJ2-7 and V is TRBV7-2; no clear D. V lost 5 bases and J 4 bases, leaving 18 bases between the germline ends. Germline V gene sequence: CDR1 SGHTA, CDR2 FQGNSA. This CDR3 contains 15 residues. CDR3: CASSLDALGNYEQYF. Written as DNA, the CDR3 is TGTGCCAGCAGCCTCGACGCTCTGGGCAATTACGAGCAGTACTTC.

This chain connects TRBV19 to TRBJ2-2, with D uncertain. The germline gives CDR1 LNHDA, CDR2 SQIVND (reference sequence). There are 14 residues in the CDR3. The V end was cut by 2 bases, the J end by 3 bases, with 7 bases between. This CDR3 is CASSIQRHTGELFF. The CDR3 DNA sequence: TGTGCCAGTAGTATACAGCGTCACACCGGGGAGCTGTTTTTT. Full variable domain (remainder filled in from reference TRBV19 and TRBJ2-2): DGGITQSPKYLFRKEGQNVTLSCEQNLNHDAMYWYRQDPGQGLRLIYYSQIVNDFQKGDIAEGYSVSREKKESFPLTVTSAQKNPTAFYLCASSIQRHTGELFFGEGSRLTVL.

J is TRBJ2-7 and V is TRBV11-2; possible D gene TRBD2, 5 bases. Germline loops: CDR1 SGHAT, CDR2 FQNNGV. CDR3 length: 15 residues. Between the trimmed V and J ends, which lost 1 base and 2 bases, there was a span of 12 bases. In DNA form, the CDR3 reads TGTGCCAGCAGCTTAGGTGCGGGTGGAACCTACGAGCAGTACTTC. Its protein is CASSLGAGGTYEQYF.

V is TRBV13 and J is TRBJ2-1; unclear D gene. The CDR3 is 13 amino acids. Trimming shortened V by 5 bases and J by 4 bases, and 9 bases separated the two germline ends. Germline V gene sequence: CDR1 PRHDT, CDR2 FYEKMQ (reference sequence). The CDR3 DNA follows: TGTGCCAGCAGCGAGGACGGTTACAATGAGCAGTTCTTC. Residues: CASSEDGYNEQFF.

The genes are TRBV2 and TRBJ2-1, with 7 bases fitting TRBD2. Germline-derived CDR1 and CDR2 are SNHLY and FYNNEI. Trimming cost V 6 bases and J 8 bases; bases outside gene matches: 13. This CDR3 spans 15 amino acids. In nucleotides, the CDR3 is TGTGCCAGCAGACTGTCTGGACTAGTTAGCGATGAGCAGTTCTTC. Its translation is CASRLSGLVSDEQFF.

The V gene is TRBV10-3, the J gene TRBJ2-7, with D perhaps TRBD1 (6 bases). The CDR3 extends over 17 amino acids. V lost 4 bases and J lost 0, with 19 bases in between. Germline CDR1 reads ENHRY; CDR2 reads SYGVKD. CDR3: CAISGRGGQGFSYEQYF. CDR3 in DNA: TGTGCCATCAGTGGCCGGGGCGGGCAGGGGTTCTCCTACGAGCAGTACTTC.

The chain recombines TRBV27 with TRBJ2-4; 7 bases are shared with TRBD1. CDR3 length equals 15 residues. Germline V lookup: CDR1 MNHEY, CDR2 SMNVEV (reference sequence). The trim removed 5 bases at V and 6 bases at J, leaving 10 bases unmatched. CDR3 nucleotides: TGTGCCAGCAGTCGACTCGGGACAGACGGAAACATTCAGTACTTC. It yields the protein CASSRLGTDGNIQYF.

The rearrangement joins TRBV11-2 to TRBJ1-1; 9 nucleotides agree with TRBD1. This CDR3 contains 15 residues. With V trimmed by 5 bases and J by 5 bases, 9 bases remained unmatched. Germline V CDR1 and CDR2: SGHAT, FQNNGV. This CDR3 reads CASSAWDRVETEAFF. The CDR3 region has the DNA TGTGCCAGCAGCGCGTGGGACAGGGTGGAGACTGAAGCTTTCTTT.

The CDR3 here is CASSLAGQGRYEQYF. DNA of the CDR3: TGTGCCAGCAGCTTAGCAGGACAGGGTCGGTACGAGCAGTACTTC. The chain combines TRBV12-1 with TRBJ2-7; TRBD1 is the table's D call and was not checked against the DNA. TRBV12-1 is classified as a pseudogene. This CDR3 is 15 amino acids long.

The chain recombines TRBV27 with TRBJ1-5; the D gene is possibly TRBD1 (5 bases). The CDR3 has 14 residues. CDR1 MNHEY and CDR2 SMNVEV come from the germline V gene (reference sequence). V lost 6 bases and J 6 bases, leaving 15 bases between the germline ends. CDR3 sequence reads: CASREVGVGQPQHF. The CDR3, as DNA: TGTGCCAGCAGGGAGGTGGGGGTCGGTCAGCCCCAGCATTTT.

The chain is built from TRBV7-9 and TRBJ2-1; 7 bases align to TRBD2. The V and J ends lost 5 bases and 4 bases, in that order; junction bases with no gene match: 11. Germline CDR1 SEHNR, CDR2 FQNEAQ (reference sequence). The CDR3 sequence is 16 residues long. The CDR3 bases are TGTGCCAGCAGCCCCCGTGGCGGGAGTGGTTACAATGAGCAGTTCTTC. This translates into CASSPRGGSGYNEQFF.

The chain is built from TRBV12-5 and TRBJ1-2, with D unclear. The CDR3 loop spans 13 amino acids. V dropped 3 bases and J dropped 4 bases, with 9 bases sitting between them. Germline values: CDR1 LGHNT, CDR2 FRNRAP. This chain's CDR3 is CASGFGIRYGYTF. DNA of the CDR3: TGTGCTAGTGGTTTCGGGATTCGCTATGGCTACACCTTC.

Here the CDR3 reads CASSFAQVAGGYTF. The CDR3 nucleotides read TGTGCCAGCAGTTTCGCGCAAGTTGCGGGTGGCTACACCTTC. The chain links TRBV6-5 to TRBJ1-2; D unclear. The germline V and J ends were trimmed by 4 bases and 7 bases, with 16 bases remaining between them. The CDR3 is 14 amino acids. Germline V gives CDR1 MNHEY, CDR2 SVGAGI.

The chain joins TRBV5-4 to TRBJ2-5; maybe TRBD2 (5 bases). V was shortened by 0 bases and J by 4 bases, with 16 bases between the two germline ends. Germline values: CDR1 SGHNT, CDR2 YYREEE (reference sequence). The CDR3 extends over 16 amino acids. Written as DNA, the CDR3 is TGTGCCAGCAGCTTGGCCGTGGGAGAAGGGCTAGAGACCCAGTACTTC. Residues: CASSLAVGEGLETQYF.